These 18 T cell receptor beta chains were sequenced from one sample in a study of blood T cell repertoires in COVID-19. Measured with immunoSEQ multiplex PCR; TCRdb has only the in-frame clones, and not every one. Seen here are 60,000 or so clones, under 80% observed once, and the top ten hold 51%. The source material was PBMCs or T cells enriched from blood (not recorded which). Receptors originate from an older woman who had been exposed to COVID-19.

This rearrangement joins TRBV4-3 to TRBJ1-1; D not resolved. V was clipped by 5 bases and J by 7 bases, with 14 bases between them. Germline values: CDR1 LGHNA, CDR2 YSLEER. The CDR3 is made up of 13 amino acids. The CDR3 DNA follows: TGCGCCAGCAGCTACTGGGAGGCGGATGAAGCTTTCTTT. As protein: CASSYWEADEAFF.

V gene TRBV28 combines with J gene TRBJ1-1, with unresolved D. Germline lookup yields CDR1 MDHEN and CDR2 SYDVKM. The ends were cut back, 5 bases at V and 2 bases at J, with 6 bases in the middle. The CDR3 has 12 amino acids. The CDR3 here is CASSAGNTEAFF. The CDR3 DNA sequence: TGTGCCAGCAGTGCGGGCAACACTGAAGCTTTCTTT.

This rearrangement joins TRBV12-3 or TRBV12-4 to TRBJ2-1, with 9 bases fitting TRBD2. This CDR3 is 12 amino acids long. Trimming at V came to 10 bases and at J to 7 bases, leaving 5 bases not matched to a gene. The CDR3 nucleotides read TGTGCCACCGGGAGCGGGGGGAATGAGCAGTTCTTC. Protein: CATGSGGNEQFF.

The table lists this clone with a count of one. V is TRBV4-1 and J is TRBJ1-2, with TRBD1 matching over 7 bases. This CDR3 contains 15 residues. Germline V lookup: CDR1 MGHRA, CDR2 YSYEKL. V lost 1 base to trimming and J lost 5 bases; unmatched junction nucleotides: 7. CDR3 loop: CASSQGDRDSYGYTF. In DNA, the CDR3 is TGCGCCAGCAGCCAAGGGGACAGAGACTCGTATGGCTACACCTTC.

The chain combines TRBV5-5 with TRBJ1-6; no clear D. V was clipped by 0 bases and J by 6 bases, with 4 bases between them. The CDR3 sequence is 13 residues long. Germline loops: CDR1 SGHKS, CDR2 YYEKEE (reference sequence). CDR3 amino acids: CASSLEPNSPLHF. CDR3 DNA: TGTGCCAGCAGCTTGGAGCCTAATTCACCCCTCCACTTT.

The chain couples TRBV7-9 to TRBJ2-1, with 12 bases matching TRBD2. This CDR3 comprises 15 residues. Germline CDR1 SEHNR, CDR2 FQNEAQ (reference sequence). Trimming at V came to 5 bases and at J to 8 bases, leaving 7 bases not matched to a gene. In DNA form, the CDR3 reads TGTGCCAGCAGCCGGACTAGCGGGAAGATGGATGAGCAGTTCTTC. The encoded protein is CASSRTSGKMDEQFF.

This chain links TRBV30 with TRBJ1-1; weak D call: TRBD1 (5 bases). CDR1 and CDR2 from the germline V gene are GTSNPN and SVGIG (reference sequence). V dropped 3 bases and J dropped 1 base, with 12 bases sitting between them. This CDR3 is 14 amino acids long. In DNA, the CDR3 is TGTGCCTGGAGACAGGTGGTAGGGAACACTGAAGCTTTCTTT. Its protein product is CAWRQVVGNTEAFF.

The V call is TRBV7-9, the J call TRBJ1-1; TRBD1 matches 10 bases. The length of the CDR3 is 13 residues. From germline, CDR1 is SEHNR and CDR2 FQNEAQ (reference sequence). The V and J ends lost 5 bases and 7 bases, in that order; junction bases with no gene match: 4. The CDR3 loop reads CASSPGTGVEAFF. The CDR3 coding sequence is TGTGCCAGCAGCCCGGGGACAGGGGTTGAAGCTTTCTTT.

This clone was recorded at least ten times. This chain joins TRBV7-9 and TRBJ1-4; the D is unclear. Germline V gene data show CDR1 as SEHNR and CDR2 as FQNEAQ (reference sequence). This CDR3 is built from 15 residues. The germline V and J ends were trimmed by 4 bases and 7 bases, with 16 bases remaining between them. The CDR3 sequence: CASSSSRTIGEKLFF. The CDR3 DNA sequence: TGTGCCAGCAGCTCTTCCCGGACTATCGGTGAAAAACTGTTTTTT.

The CDR3 bases are TGTGCCAGCAGCCCATCTACAGGGAACGGCTACACCTTC. Translation: CASSPSTGNGYTF. The J gene is TRBJ1-2, the V gene TRBV7-9, with a weak D call TRBD1 (6 bases). CDR3 length: 13 amino acids. CDR1 is SEHNR and CDR2 is FQNEAQ in the germline V gene (reference sequence). V lost 5 bases to trimming and J lost 8 bases, with 15 bases between them.

The V gene is TRBV28, the J gene TRBJ2-7; 9 nucleotides align to TRBD1. Per germline, CDR1 MDHEN and CDR2 SYDVKM. CDR3 length: 15 residues. The J segment lost 2 bases and the V segment lost 7 bases, leaving 9 bases of the junction unmatched. The CDR3 here is CASTPGQGKPYEQYF. DNA of the CDR3: TGTGCCAGCACCCCGGGACAGGGAAAACCCTACGAGCAGTACTTC.

This clone was seen ten or more times. The chain is built from TRBV5-1 and TRBJ1-2, with 9 bases lining up with TRBD1. Trimming removed 5 bases from V and 4 bases from J; junction bases left unmatched: 9. CDR1 SGHRS and CDR2 YFSETQ come from the germline V gene. The CDR3 length is 15 residues. The CDR3, as DNA: TGCGCCAGCAGACTCGAGACAGGGGGACTCTATGGCTACACCTTC. It is translated as CASRLETGGLYGYTF.

The CDR3 here is CASSQDTGYSYEQYF. The CDR3 DNA follows: TGTGCCAGCAGCCAGGATACAGGGTACTCCTACGAGCAGTACTTC. This chain links TRBV16 with TRBJ2-7, with a possible D match to TRBD1 (6 bases). The ends were cut back, 3 bases at V and 0 bases at J, with 12 bases in the middle. Germline V gene data show CDR1 as KGHSY and CDR2 as FQNENV. CDR3 length equals 15 residues.

The chain is built from TRBV7-9 and TRBJ2-5, with unresolved D. The germline gives CDR1 SEHNR, CDR2 FQNEAQ (reference sequence). Trimming left V 4 bases short and J 0 bases short, with 6 bases between. This CDR3 spans 13 amino acids. CDR3 DNA: TGTGCCAGCAGCTCTACCAACCAAGAGACCCAGTACTTC. It is translated as CASSSTNQETQYF.

CDR3 sequence: CASSPRGRNTDTQYF. DNA for the CDR3: TGTGCCAGCAGCCCCAGGGGCAGGAACACAGATACGCAGTATTTT. V is TRBV7-3 and J is TRBJ2-3, with D tentatively TRBD1 (6 bases). Trimming removed 5 bases from V and 2 bases from J, with 14 bases in between. Germline CDR1 SGHTA, CDR2 FQGTGA. The CDR3 sequence is 15 residues long.

For the CDR3, the DNA is TGTGCCAGTAGTCCTCTTCTCTCCTACGAGCAGTACTTC. Its protein product is CASSPLLSYEQYF. This chain links TRBV19 with TRBJ2-7; D call uncertain. V was shortened by 5 bases and J by 0 bases, with 8 bases between the two germline ends. Germline V gene sequence: CDR1 LNHDA, CDR2 SQIVND (reference sequence). The CDR3 covers 13 residues.

The chain carries TRBV3-1 (or the pseudogene TRBV3-2) and TRBJ2-4; tentative D call: TRBD1 (6 bases). The CDR3 has 15 amino acids. The germline V and J ends were trimmed by 3 bases and 7 bases, with 16 bases remaining between them. Germline-derived CDR1 and CDR2 are LGHDT and YNNKEL (reference sequence). In DNA form, the CDR3 reads TGTGCCAGCAGCCATCTCCAGGGGCCGGGGAACATTCAGTACTTC. This codes for CASSHLQGPGNIQYF.

The rearrangement links TRBV7-2 to TRBJ2-5; 9 bases are a match to TRBD2. CDR1 is SGHTA, CDR2 FQGNSA, per germline. There are 14 residues in the CDR3. V lost 6 bases and J lost 2; bases outside the gene matches: 4. CDR3 loop: CASRVTSGQETQYF. The DNA of the CDR3 is TGTGCCAGCAGGGTGACTAGCGGACAAGAGACCCAGTACTTC.